These 12 T cell receptor beta chains came from one sample sequenced in a study of blood T cell repertoires in COVID-19. Clones were read by immunoSEQ multiplex PCR, and TCRdb kept only the in-frame ones, dropping some. This table has some 130,000 clones, 70% to 80% appearing once. Sequenced: peripheral blood. The receptors come from a human donor in a cohort sampled during active COVID-19.

The V gene is TRBV5-6, the J gene TRBJ1-1, with 7 bases that match TRBD1. The CDR3 runs 14 residues. Germline CDR1 reads SGHDT; CDR2 reads YYEEEE. Unmatched junction bases numbered 9, after V lost 4 bases and J lost 6 bases. The CDR3 DNA is TGTGCCAGCAGCGCGGGACAGAGAAAAGCTGAAGCTTTCTTT. It is translated as CASSAGQRKAEAFF.

This clone was detected only a few times. The V call is TRBV7-3, the J call TRBJ1-4; no definite D call. Deletions cut 0 bases from V and 0 bases from J, with 8 bases between. Germline assignment: CDR1 SGHTA and CDR2 FQGTGA. This CDR3 contains 16 residues. CDR3 amino acids: CASSLTPFATNEKLFF. CDR3 nucleotide sequence: TGTGCCAGCAGCTTAACCCCCTTTGCAACTAATGAAAAACTGTTTTTT.

The chain employs TRBV7-8 and TRBJ2-3, with TRBD2 matching 12 bases. V lost 1 base, J lost 7 bases, and 6 bases stayed unmatched. The CDR3 is made up of 16 amino acids. The V gene's germline CDR1 is SGHVS and CDR2 FQNEAQ. CDR3 in amino acids: CASSLGASGGVHTQYF. CDR3 sequence (DNA): TGTGCCAGCAGCTTAGGGGCTAGCGGGGGGGTTCATACGCAGTATTTT.

The V and J genes are TRBV2 and TRBJ1-1; 11 positions match TRBD1. Unmatched junction bases numbered 4, after V lost 8 bases and J lost 5 bases. The germline V gene has CDR1 SNHLY and CDR2 FYNNEI. The CDR3 totals 13 residues. The CDR3: CASGGTGGTEAFF. CDR3 bases: TGTGCCAGCGGGGGGACAGGGGGTACTGAAGCTTTCTTT.

On this clone: The junction departs from the called germline gene at one end, perhaps through a read error. The V and J genes are TRBV6-1 and TRBJ1-6; TRBD1 matches at 7 bases. The CDR3 consists of 13 residues. The V gene's germline CDR1 is MNHNS and CDR2 SASEGT. The CDR3 DNA reads TGTGCCAGCGGTGACAGGGATCGATCACCCCTCCACTTT. It is translated as CASGDRDRSPLHF.

The chain links TRBV2 to TRBJ2-5, with D possibly being TRBD2 (6 bases). Germline V gene lookup returns CDR1 SNHLY and CDR2 FYNNEI. This CDR3 is 14 amino acids long. The V and J ends lost 3 bases and 5 bases respectively, with 13 bases between them. The CDR3 sequence is CASSEQAGAETQYF. Here the CDR3 DNA reads TGTGCCAGCAGTGAGCAAGCGGGTGCTGAGACCCAGTACTTC. The whole variable domain, filled in from reference TRBV2 and TRBJ2-5, reads EPEVTQTPSHQVTQMGQEVILRCVPISNHLYFYWYRQILGQKVEFLVSFYNNEISEKSEIFDDQFSVERPDGSNFTLKIRSTKLEDSAMYFCASSEQAGAETQYFGPGTRLLVL.

The V call is TRBV6-5, the J call TRBJ1-5, with 7 bases fitting TRBD1. V was clipped by 6 bases and J by 2 bases; unmatched bases: 4. Germline CDR1 is MNHEY and CDR2 is SVGAGI. This CDR3 has 14 amino acids. In DNA, the CDR3 is TGTGCCAGCAGCCTAGGGACAGGCAATCAGCCCCAGCATTTT. The encoded protein is CASSLGTGNQPQHF.

This chain joins TRBV6-6 and TRBJ1-5; TRBD1 matches 8 bases. With V trimmed by 5 bases and J by 2 bases, 5 bases remained unmatched. CDR1 and CDR2 (germline): MNHNY, SVGAGI (reference sequence). This CDR3 spans 15 amino acids. The CDR3 is CASSRTGSGNQPQHF. In DNA form, the CDR3 reads TGTGCCAGCAGTAGGACAGGGAGCGGCAATCAGCCCCAGCATTTT.

This CDR3 is CASSSTRDLDNEQFF. Written as DNA, the CDR3 is TGTGCCAGCAGCTCCACTCGGGACTTAGACAATGAGCAGTTCTTC. The rearrangement uses TRBV7-2 and TRBJ2-1, with D possibly being TRBD2 (6 bases). CDR3 length equals 15 residues. Looked up from germline, CDR1 is SGHTA and CDR2 is FQGNSA. V lost 4 bases to trimming and J lost 5 bases, with 15 bases between them. Complete variable domain (other parts from reference TRBV7-2 and TRBJ2-1): GAGVSQSPSNKVTEKGKDVELRCDPISGHTALYWYRQSLGQGLEFLIYFQGNSAPDKSGLPSDRFSAERTGGSVSTLTIQRTQQEDSAVYLCASSSTRDLDNEQFFGPGTRLTVL.

This chain links TRBV10-1 with TRBJ2-3; 10 bases match TRBD1. Germline V gene lookup returns CDR1 WNHNN and CDR2 SYGVQD (reference sequence). V lost 0 bases to trimming and J lost 4 bases; unmatched junction nucleotides: 4. The CDR3 has 16 residues. The CDR3: CASSESGTGAPDTQYF. DNA for the CDR3: TGCGCCAGCAGTGAGTCCGGGACAGGGGCCCCAGATACGCAGTATTTT.

Turning to this clone: The germline gene is not matched at one end of the junction; a read error may be the cause. The V gene is TRBV9, the J gene TRBJ1-2; D gene uncertain. Germline V gives CDR1 SGDLS, CDR2 YYNGEE. CDR3 length equals 12 residues. The CDR3 here is CASSTPGGMASF. The CDR3 region has the DNA TGTGCCAGCAGCACCCCGGGAGGGATGGCGTCCTTC.

The chain has TRBV2 and TRBJ1-3; D is ambiguous. Trimming took off 2 bases at V and 9 bases at J, with 14 bases between the two ends. Germline CDR1 and CDR2: SNHLY and FYNNEI. There are 14 residues in the CDR3. The CDR3: CASSETKVGGTIYF. CDR3 in DNA: TGTGCCAGCAGTGAAACGAAGGTCGGAGGCACCATATATTTT.